This TCR beta chain was recovered during a study of blood T cell repertoires in COVID-19. Authors' methods: Estimation of nucleated cell counts was performed using reference gene primer amplification. Sequencing used immunoSEQ multiplex PCR; TCRdb keeps in-frame clones, though not all of them. That table gives V, J and clone size, and the DNA gave D and trimming. The sample holds some 83,000 clones; approximately 89% are singletons and the top ten take around 2.1%. Trimming pared 4 bases from V and 5 bases from J, leaving 8 bases between. The CDR3 has 13 amino acids. Per germline, CDR1 MNHNY and CDR2 SVGAGI (reference sequence). This clone was detected once.

The chain employs TRBV6-6 and TRBJ2-2; the D gene is possibly TRBD2 (5 bases). This clonotype was obtained from a man aged 45-65 years with acute or convalescent COVID-19. Material: peripheral blood. CDR3 in amino acids: CASSWERTGELFF. As DNA, the CDR3 is TGTGCCAGCAGTTGGGAGAGGACCGGGGAGCTGTTTTTT.